This T cell receptor (beta chain) originates from a study of CD8 T cells in Susac syndrome. Reverse transcription of 0.5 to 1 ug RNA was performed with random hexamers. TCRdb re-analysed the immunoSEQ multiplex PCR reads in MiXCR, keeping a single row per CDR3 protein. The data contain roughly 89,000 distinct CDR3 sequences, about 96% of them seen just once; the ten biggest clones take up 0.62%. Between the trimmed V and J ends, which lost 7 bases and 3 bases, there was a span of 11 bases. Per germline, CDR1 SEHNR and CDR2 FQNEAQ (reference sequence). The CDR3 is 13 amino acids. This chain uses TRBV7-9 with TRBJ2-3; D unclear. This sequence was found in a human donor with Susac syndrome. The sequenced sample consisted of CD8+ T cells from PBMCs. The CDR3 sequence: CASMVLPTDTQYF. DNA for the CDR3: TGTGCCAGCATGGTGCTACCAACAGATACGCAGTATTTT.